This T cell receptor beta chain is drawn from a study of OX40 agonist ivuxolimab in advanced cancers. On the study more broadly: Intravenous ivuxolimab was administered to patients every 2 weeks at 0.01 to 10 mg/kg. A male proportion of over 70% was recorded, with mean age approximately 56 years and range roughly 20 to 85. Broader study findings: On average, CD8+ T cells showed a greater number of expanded clones than CD4+.

This clone was observed once. Its target is unknown. The data were produced by immunoSEQ multiplex PCR, yet TCRdb's version contains in-frame clones alone and is incomplete. The table has approximately 25,000 clones, over 75% seen once; the top ten hold around 50%. This CDR3 region has 13 residues. CDR1 and CDR2 (germline): SNHLY, FYNNEI. V was cut by 6 bases and J by 8 bases, with 13 bases left in between. The chain links TRBV2 to TRBJ1-4; D ambiguous. This TCR was sampled from an adult with an advanced solid tumor such as melanoma, head and neck, liver or kidney cancer. The sample was CD4+ or CD8+ T cells sorted from blood, taken in a trial of the OX40 agonist ivuxolimab. CDR3 residues: CASSSGLDEKLFF. As DNA, the CDR3 is TGTGCCAGCAGCTCCGGGTTGGACGAAAAACTGTTTTTT.